What follows are 12 T cell receptor beta chains derived from one specimen sequenced in a study of cytomegalovirus exposure and HLA in healthy donors. With 60 Vbeta and 13 Jbeta primers, the PCR was carried out. Repertoires were generated with immunoSEQ multiplex PCR, while TCRdb's copy carries only in-frame clones and drops some. This sample contains roughly 54,000 clones. Sequenced material: PBMCs. The source is a woman younger than 45 in good health and CMV-seropositive.

V and J are TRBV20-1 and TRBJ2-3, with 8 nucleotides matching TRBD2. Germline lookup yields CDR1 DFQATT and CDR2 SNEGSKA (reference sequence). With 3 bases clipped from V and 10 bases from J, the junction kept 3 bases outside the gene matches. The CDR3 is 11 amino acids. The CDR3 reads CSARTSAAQYF. Written as DNA, the CDR3 is TGCAGTGCTAGGACTAGCGCCGCGCAGTATTTT.

With regard to this clone: Other DNA sequences from this sample encode an identical CDR3 as well. V gene TRBV6-5 combines with J gene TRBJ2-7, with 8 bases matching TRBD1. Unmatched junction bases numbered 3, after V lost 5 bases and J lost 0 bases. CDR3 length: 14 amino acids. Germline CDR1 and CDR2: MNHEY and SVGAGI. CDR3 loop: CASSPDRGSYEQYF. The CDR3 DNA follows: TGTGCCAGCAGTCCAGACAGGGGCTCCTACGAGCAGTACTTC.

The chain has TRBV10-3 and TRBJ2-7; D possibly corresponds to TRBD2 (5 bases). Trimming pared 8 bases from V and 0 bases from J, leaving 11 bases between. This CDR3 region has 13 residues. Looked up from germline, CDR1 is ENHRY and CDR2 is SYGVKD. The CDR3 loop reads CAIRGRLSYEQYF. Here the CDR3 DNA reads TGTGCCATCCGGGGAAGGCTCTCCTACGAGCAGTACTTC.

The chain has TRBV7-2 and TRBJ2-3; possible D gene TRBD2, 5 bases. Germline CDR1 reads SGHTA; CDR2 reads FQGNSA. V lost 3 bases to trimming and J lost 5 bases, with 12 bases between them. The CDR3 length is 14 residues. The CDR3 reads CASSLALARDTQYF. CDR3 nucleotides: TGTGCCAGCAGCTTGGCCCTAGCAAGAGATACGCAGTATTTT.

This chain joins TRBV19 and TRBJ1-5, with 7 positions matching TRBD1. The CDR3 is 13 residues long. Trimming removed 4 bases from V and 6 bases from J; junction bases left unmatched: 3. Germline assignment: CDR1 LNHDA and CDR2 SQIVND (reference sequence). DNA of the CDR3: TGTGCCAGTAGTAGAGGGGGCGTTCAGCCCCAGCATTTT. Its translation: CASSRGGVQPQHF. Combining the CDR3 with reference TRBV19 and TRBJ1-5 gives the whole variable domain DGGITQSPKYLFRKEGQNVTLSCEQNLNHDAMYWYRQDPGQGLRLIYYSQIVNDFQKGDIAEGYSVSREKKESFPLTVTSAQKNPTAFYLCASSRGGVQPQHFGDGTRLSIL.

The chain uses TRBV9 and TRBJ2-7; 7 bases align to TRBD1. The V gene's germline CDR1 is SGDLS and CDR2 YYNGEE. The CDR3 length is 13 residues. V trimming: 6 bases; J trimming: 3 bases; junction bases outside the gene matches: 6. CDR3 nucleotides: TGTGCCAGCACCTCGGACAGGAGCTACGAGCAGTACTTC. Translation: CASTSDRSYEQYF.

The chain employs TRBV30 and TRBJ1-5; D remains unclear. This CDR3 region has 13 residues. Germline V gene lookup returns CDR1 GTSNPN and CDR2 SVGIG (reference sequence). V was cut by 0 bases and J by 6 bases, with 9 bases left in between. CDR3 sequence reads: CAWSVGVAQPQHF. The CDR3 nucleotides read TGTGCCTGGAGTGTCGGAGTGGCTCAGCCCCAGCATTTT.

The rearrangement links TRBV6-1 to TRBJ1-1; 9 positions agree with TRBD1. Trimming cost V 3 bases and J 6 bases; bases outside gene matches: 8. The CDR3 is 15 amino acids. Germline V gives CDR1 MNHNS, CDR2 SASEGT. The CDR3 DNA sequence: TGTGCCAGCAGTGAGGCACACAGGGGGCAGGCTGAAGCTTTCTTT. Translated, it gives CASSEAHRGQAEAFF.

The chain carries TRBV9 and TRBJ1-2; a possible D gene is TRBD1 (6 bases). Germline V gene lookup returns CDR1 SGDLS and CDR2 YYNGEE. Deletions cut 0 bases from V and 4 bases from J, with 10 bases between. The CDR3 consists of 14 residues. The CDR3 reads CASSVATGVYGYTF. The CDR3 DNA is TGTGCCAGCAGCGTAGCGACAGGAGTCTATGGCTACACCTTC.

The chain couples TRBV13 to TRBJ1-2, with 9 bases aligning to TRBD1. Germline V gene lookup returns CDR1 PRHDT and CDR2 FYEKMQ (reference sequence). The CDR3 is made up of 16 amino acids. Trimming cost V 6 bases and J 1 base; bases outside gene matches: 9. For the CDR3, the DNA is TGTGCCAGCAGTCAAGGCCGGACAGGGGTTAACTATGGCTACACCTTC. It encodes CASSQGRTGVNYGYTF. The variable domain in full, completed from reference TRBV13 and TRBJ1-2, reads AAGVIQSPRHLIKEKRETATLKCYPIPRHDTVYWYQQGPGQDPQFLISFYEKMQSDKGSIPDRFSAQQFSDYHSELNMSSLELGDSALYFCASSQGRTGVNYGYTFGSGTRLTVV.

This rearrangement joins TRBV27 to TRBJ2-2, with 7 nucleotides matching TRBD1. The germline gives CDR1 MNHEY, CDR2 SMNVEV (reference sequence). The CDR3 runs to 16 residues. J gave up 1 base and V 5 bases, and 7 bases lay outside the gene matches. The CDR3 sequence is CASSRRQGMNTGELFF. The CDR3 coding sequence is TGTGCCAGCAGTCGCCGACAGGGTATGAACACCGGGGAGCTGTTTTTT.

The rearrangement uses TRBV6-1 and TRBJ2-3; perhaps TRBD2 as D (6 bases). This CDR3 is 14 amino acids long. V was pared by 11 bases and J by 4 bases, with 19 bases between. CDR1 is MNHNS and CDR2 is SASEGT in the germline V gene. Written as DNA, the CDR3 is TGTGCCGGGCGATGGGCGGGAAGGGCAGATACGCAGTATTTT. Translation gives CAGRWAGRADTQYF.